Listed below are T cell receptor beta chains from one sample, sequenced in a study of control samples from healthy donors and cancer patients. Sequencing was performed with immunoSEQ multiplex PCR; in TCRdb, only in-frame clones are kept and a portion is missing. The sample has some 150,000 clones, approximately 91% seen once. The sample consisted of blood. The receptors come from a man aged 25 to 45 in good health. The CDR3 runs from the conserved cysteine through the conserved F or W. The D gene is left open where the match is weak. A row's size may be missing; if present it is once, few, many or a size class.

clone_size d_call j_call v_call cdr3_nt cdr3_aa
. . TRBJ2-7 TRBV5-6 TGTGCCAGCAGCAGATGGAGTTCCTACGAGCAGTACTTC CASSRWSSYEQYF
. . TRBJ1-1 TRBV6-5 TGTGCCAGCCGAGTGCGAGGACTTAATGAAGCTTTCTTT CASRVRGLNEAFF
. . TRBJ1-5 TRBV19 TGTGCCAGTAGTATAGAGGGACTGGGGGGCAATCAGCCCCAGCATTTT CASSIEGLGGNQPQHF
. . TRBJ1-1 TRBV10-3 TGTGCCATCAGTTCACGACAACCGGGGGTAGGCACTGAAGCTTTCTTT CAISSRQPGVGTEAFF
. TRBD1 TRBJ1-1 TRBV4-3 TGCGCCAGCAGCCCGACAGGGCTGAACACTGAAGCTTTCTTT CASSPTGLNTEAFF
. TRBD1 TRBJ2-5 TRBV7-7 TGTGCTAGCAGCTTTGACAGGGACCAGACCCAGTACTTC CASSFDRDQTQYF
. . TRBJ2-5 TRBV11-1 TGTGCCAGCAGCTTAGATATTTTGGGACGTGAAGAGACCCAGTACTTC CASSLDILGREETQYF
once TRBD2 TRBJ2-7 TRBV4-3 TGCGCCAGCAGCCGCTGGGCCCTAGCGGGAGGAACCTACGAGCAGTACTTC CASSRWALAGGTYEQYF
. . TRBJ1-4 TRBV19 TGTGCCAGTAGTATAGGAACAGTTAATGAAAAACTGTTTTTT CASSIGTVNEKLFF
. . TRBJ2-3 TRBV11-3 TGTGCCAGCAGGGAGGGTACCTTGTCGGATACGCAGTATTTT CASREGTLSDTQYF
. . TRBJ2-2 TRBV7-9 TGTGCCAGCAGTCAGCAGAATAAGAACACCGGGGAGCTGTTTTTT CASSQQNKNTGELFF
. . TRBJ1-2 TRBV11-2 TGTGCCAGCAGCCTCCCCGGTCGCAGGTCGGGTGGCTACACCTTC CASSLPGRRSGGYTF
. TRBD1 TRBJ2-3 TRBV25-1 TGTGCCAGCAGTGAATTCGGGACAGCAAGCACAGATACGCAGTATTTT CASSEFGTASTDTQYF
. TRBD1 TRBJ1-2 TRBV10-1 TGCGCCAGCAGGTTACAGGGGGCTCGGAACTATGGCTACACCTTC CASRLQGARNYGYTF
. TRBD2 TRBJ2-5 TRBV7-2 TGTGCCAGCAGCTTAGAAGGCGGGAGAGAGACCCAGTACTTC CASSLEGGRETQYF
. . TRBJ1-1 TRBV9 TGTGCCAGCGGGCAGCTGAACACTGAAGCTTTCTTT CASGQLNTEAFF
. TRBD1 TRBJ1-3 TRBV24-1 TGTGCCACCAGTGACCCGCCTGACAGGGGGGAAAACACCATATATTTT CATSDPPDRGENTIYF
. TRBD1 TRBJ2-2 TRBV5-6 TGTGCCAGCAGCTGGAGGGGACAGGGCTTTGCCGGGGAGCTGTTTTTT CASSWRGQGFAGELFF
. TRBD1 TRBJ1-5 TRBV19 TGTGCCAGTAGTATAGATTCCCAGGGGGCGGGAAGCAATCAGCCCCAGCATTTT CASSIDSQGAGSNQPQHF
. . TRBJ2-7 TRBV7-9 TGTGCCAGCAGCTTTTCAACCCAAGACGAGCAGTACTTC CASSFSTQDEQYF
few TRBD2 TRBJ2-7 TRBV4-3 TGCGCCAGCAGCCAAGATAGGGCTAGCGGATCCTACGAGCAGTACTTC CASSQDRASGSYEQYF
. TRBD2 TRBJ2-5 TRBV20-1 TGCAGTGCTAGTAGCGGGGGCGAGACCCAGTACTTC CSASSGGETQYF
. . TRBJ2-7 TRBV7-2 TGTGCCAGCAGCTTAGGGGGGGCCACCTCCTACGAGCAGTACTTC CASSLGGATSYEQYF
. TRBD2 TRBJ2-1 TRBV5-1 TGCGCCAGCAGCTCCCAGGGCGGGAGGTTGGATGAGCAGTTCTTC CASSSQGGRLDEQFF
. . TRBJ2-3 TRBV7-2 TGTGCCAGCACCCCCAGGGGCGCGGGGAGCACAGATACGCAGTATTTT CASTPRGAGSTDTQYF
once TRBD2 TRBJ2-1 TRBV5-1 TGCGCCAGCAGCGCGGGACTAGCGGTGTCCTACAATGAGCAGTTCTTC CASSAGLAVSYNEQFF
. . TRBJ1-3 TRBV7-8 TGTGCCAGCAGCTTACGGAGGTTCGGGGGGGCTTATGGAAACACCATATATTTT CASSLRRFGGAYGNTIYF
once . TRBJ1-3 TRBV24-1 TGTGCCACCAGTGGAGGATTCTCTGGAAACACCATATATTTT CATSGGFSGNTIYF
once . TRBJ1-4 TRBV4-1 TGCGCCAGCAGCCACCACCGCGGGGCGGGGTCTGATGAAAAACTGTTTTTT CASSHHRGAGSDEKLFF
. TRBD2 TRBJ2-7 TRBV28 TGTGCCAGCAGTCGCCCGGGGGGATACGAGCAGTACTTC CASSRPGGYEQYF
. . TRBJ1-5 TRBV3-1/TRBV3-2 TGTGCCAGCAGCCAAGGCCCCCGTCATCAGCCCCAGCATTTT CASSQGPRHQPQHF
. . TRBJ2-2 TRBV4-1 TGCGCCAGCAGCCAAGAGGGGGCAGGTGGCACCGGGGAGCTGTTTTTT CASSQEGAGGTGELFF
. . TRBJ1-5 TRBV5-1 TGCGCCAGCCGCTTAGGTACAGACAATCAGCCCCAGCATTTT CASRLGTDNQPQHF
once . TRBJ1-5 TRBV24-1 TGTGCCACCAGTGTCGGGTCTGGCAATCAGCCCCAGCATTTT CATSVGSGNQPQHF
. . TRBJ1-5 TRBV19 TGTGCCAGTAGTATTGGCACGGGGGCGCTTGGCAATCAGCCCCAGCATTTT CASSIGTGALGNQPQHF
. . TRBJ2-2 TRBV5-1 TGCGCCACCACCTCTCCATCGGGGTCCACCGGGGAGCTGTTTTTT CATTSPSGSTGELFF
. . TRBJ2-7 TRBV3-1/TRBV3-2 TGTGCCAGCAGTCGCAGGGGTTTAGGCTACGAGCAGTACTTC CASSRRGLGYEQYF
. TRBD2 TRBJ2-7 TRBV7-2 TGTGCCAGCAGCCAGACTAGCGGGTCCTACGAGCAGTACTTC CASSQTSGSYEQYF
. . TRBJ2-5 TRBV9 TGTGCCAGCAGCCCTTCGGCGGTGGGGGAGACCCAGTACTTC CASSPSAVGETQYF
. TRBD1 TRBJ1-6 TRBV5-6 TGTGCCAGCAGCCCCACAGGGGCAAGCTATAATTCACCCCTCCACTTT CASSPTGASYNSPLHF
. TRBD2 TRBJ2-3 TRBV7-2 TGTGCCAGCAGGAGTCCCTCTAGCGGAGATACGCAGTATTTT CASRSPSSGDTQYF
. . TRBJ2-5 TRBV15 TGTGCCACCAGCACCTGGGGGGAGACCCAGTACTTC CATSTWGETQYF
. TRBD1 TRBJ1-3 TRBV4-3 TGCGCCAGCAGCCAAAACAGGGGTGGAAACACCATATATTTT CASSQNRGGNTIYF
. . TRBJ2-7 TRBV19 TGTGCCAGTAGTTCCCTCGGGTACGAGCAGTACTTC CASSSLGYEQYF
few . TRBJ2-7 TRBV6-1 TGTGCCAGCAGTGAAGGTGGAGGATTATACGAGCAGTACTTC CASSEGGGLYEQYF
. . TRBJ2-7 TRBV18 TGTGCCAGCTCACCCAACCACGAGCAGTACTTC CASSPNHEQYF
. . TRBJ2-6 TRBV19 TGTGCCAGTACTCCTAGATGGGAGGACAGAGACCAATCCAGACACGCTGGGGCCAACGTCCTGACTTTC CASTPRWEDRDQSRHAGANVLTF
. . TRBJ2-7 TRBV7-2 TGTGCCAGCAGCTCCACTTCGAGTTACGAGCAGTACTTC CASSSTSSYEQYF
. TRBD1 TRBJ1-6 TRBV7-2 TGTGCCAGCGCCCTCCCAAGAACCGGGACAGAGGGGTCACCCCTCCACTTT CASALPRTGTEGSPLHF
. . TRBJ1-2 TRBV2 TGTGCCAGCATTTATTCTCCGACTAACTATGGCTACACCTTC CASIYSPTNYGYTF
. . TRBJ2-3 TRBV24-1 TGTGCCACCAGTGATAGCACAGATACGCAGTATTTT CATSDSTDTQYF
. . TRBJ1-2 TRBV14 TGTGCCAGCAGCCAGTCGAGGGGGGCTGGCTACACCTTC CASSQSRGAGYTF
. . TRBJ2-1 TRBV6-2/TRBV6-3 TGTGCCAGCAGTTACTGGAACGACAGGTCTGAGCAGTTCTTC CASSYWNDRSEQFF
. . TRBJ2-2 TRBV4-1 TGCGCCAGCAGCCAAGTATCTACGGGAGATGGCACCGGGGAGCTGTTTTTT CASSQVSTGDGTGELFF
. TRBD2 TRBJ2-3 TRBV11-2 TGTGCCAGCAGCTTAGATGGACTAGCGGGGAGCACAGATACGCAGTATTTT CASSLDGLAGSTDTQYF
. . TRBJ2-7 TRBV3-1/TRBV3-2 TGTGCCAGCAGCGAGAGGGGCCTCTACGAGCAGTACTTC CASSERGLYEQYF
. . TRBJ2-2 TRBV5-5 TGTGCCAGCAGCTTGGCCGCTGCCGGGGGAAACACCGGGGAGCTGTTTTTT CASSLAAAGGNTGELFF